This record looks at one TCR beta chain sequence and its context. Looked up from germline, CDR1 is ENHRY and CDR2 is SYGVKD. V lost 4 bases and J 5 bases, leaving 17 bases between the germline ends. CDR3 length: 15 residues. In the original processing: Using reference gene primer amplification, nucleated cell counts were estimated. Clones were sequenced by immunoSEQ multiplex PCR, and TCRdb holds only the in-frame ones, with some missing. V, J and clone size were drawn from that table, and D and trimming were deduced from the DNA. The repertoire holds about 300,000 clones, with under 90% as singletons. The source of the sample is a study of blood T cell repertoires in COVID-19. Across under 25 US areas, participants ranged in age from roughly 18 to 95 years. The recovered donors of Cohort 3 showed two negative PCRs, clearance, or symptom resolution.

This sequence originates from a young man who had recovered from COVID-19. The chain recombines TRBV10-3 with TRBJ1-2; perhaps TRBD1 as D (5 bases). The sample consisted of PBMCs or T cells enriched from blood (not recorded which). CDR3 in amino acids: CAISARDGRWYGYTF. The CDR3 DNA is TGTGCCATCAGTGCGCGGGACGGAAGGTGGTATGGCTACACCTTC.